The 20 T cell receptor beta chains in this list originate from one sample, sequenced in a study of patients and donors after allogeneic stem cell transplantation. MiXCR was run by TCRdb on the RT-PCR reads, yielding one entry per CDR3 protein. Of under 200,000 distinct CDR3 sequences in the sample, around 28% are singletons; the top ten hold about 3%. The sequencing sample was made of blood, either unsorted or a sorted T cell fraction (not recorded which). Receptors were obtained from a human donor who was either an allogeneic HSCT recipient or a stem cell or donor lymphocyte infusion donor (not recorded which). It is not recorded whose cells these are; they may come from a transplant donor.

The rearrangement uses TRBV5-4 and TRBJ2-1; no clear D. Germline CDR1 SGHNT, CDR2 YYREEE (reference sequence). Deletions cut 2 bases from V and 8 bases from J, with 14 bases between. The CDR3 contains 14 residues. The CDR3 DNA is TGTGCCAGCAGCTTTGTCGGGTTAATGGATGAGCAGTTCTTC. Protein product: CASSFVGLMDEQFF.

This clonotype occurred once. This chain connects TRBV7-3 to TRBJ2-2; D is unclear. V shed 2 bases and J shed 6 bases, with 7 bases lying between them. This CDR3 comprises 13 residues. The V gene's germline CDR1 is SGHTA and CDR2 FQGTGA. The CDR3, as DNA: TGTGCCAGCAGCTTACAAAGGTCCGGGGAGCTGTTTTTT. It is translated as CASSLQRSGELFF.

This clonotype showed up just a few times. The J gene is TRBJ1-4, the V gene TRBV6-2 or TRBV6-3, with D maybe TRBD1 (5 bases). V gave up 5 bases and J gave up 10 bases, with 14 bases separating them. Germline V gene lookup returns CDR1 MNHEY and CDR2 SVGEGT. CDR3 length: 13 residues. For the CDR3, the DNA is TGTGCCAGCAGTACCCCTGGGGCCGGAAAACTGTTTTTT. Amino acid sequence: CASSTPGAGKLFF.

The rearrangement uses TRBV7-2 and TRBJ1-2; D not resolved. CDR1 is SGHTA and CDR2 is FQGNSA in the germline V gene. The CDR3 is made up of 14 amino acids. Trimming pared 1 base from V and 0 bases from J, leaving 6 bases between. The CDR3 loop is CASSLETANYGYTF. CDR3 nucleotides: TGTGCCAGCAGCTTAGAAACAGCTAACTATGGCTACACCTTC.

This clonotype has only a few counts. The V call is TRBV6-2 or TRBV6-3, the J call TRBJ2-1, with D hard to call. This CDR3 is built from 11 residues. V lost 5 bases and J 8 bases, leaving 7 bases between the germline ends. Per the germline V gene, CDR1 is MNHEY and CDR2 is SVGEGT. The CDR3 reads CASSQADEQFF. The CDR3 nucleotides are TGTGCCAGCAGTCAAGCCGATGAGCAGTTCTTC.

This clonotype was seen many times. V usage is TRBV12-3 or TRBV12-4 and J usage is TRBJ1-2, with D perhaps TRBD1 (5 bases). Trimming took off 3 bases at V and 8 bases at J, with 16 bases between the two ends. This CDR3 is built from 14 residues. The CDR3 region is CASSLTGPLGGYTF. CDR3 nucleotides: TGTGCCAGCAGTTTGACGGGACCTCTAGGAGGCTACACCTTC.

The J gene is TRBJ2-2, the V gene TRBV12-3 or TRBV12-4; D possibly matches TRBD1 or TRBD2 (5 bases each). This CDR3 has 13 amino acids. The V gene lost 5 bases and the J gene lost 5 bases, with 9 bases spanning the gap. Here the CDR3 DNA reads TGTGCCAGCAGTACGGGGCGGACCGGGGAGCTGTTTTTT. This translates into CASSTGRTGELFF.

The gene calls are TRBV20-1 and TRBJ2-3; no clear D. The V and J ends lost 0 bases and 1 base respectively, with 11 bases between them. Germline CDR1 and CDR2: DFQATT and SNEGSKA (reference sequence). The CDR3 sequence is 15 residues long. The CDR3 nucleotides read TGCAGTGCTAGAGATCTGTATACCGGCACAGATACGCAGTATTTT. Its translation: CSARDLYTGTDTQYF.

This clonotype was seen a few times. This CDR3 is CSARDDYSNQPQHF. The CDR3 coding sequence is TGCAGTGCTAGAGACGATTATAGCAATCAGCCCCAGCATTTT. V gene TRBV20-1 combines with J gene TRBJ1-5; no clear D. CDR3 length: 14 residues. The V gene lost 0 bases and the J gene lost 0 bases, with 6 bases spanning the gap. Looked up from germline, CDR1 is DFQATT and CDR2 is SNEGSKA (reference sequence).

V usage is TRBV5-1 and J usage is TRBJ2-7, with TRBD2 matching 7 bases. J gave up 3 bases and V 3 bases, and 9 bases lay outside the gene matches. CDR1 and CDR2 (germline): SGHRS, YFSETQ. The CDR3 runs 15 residues. The CDR3 sequence: CASSSYQGRVYEQYF. Here the CDR3 DNA reads TGCGCCAGCAGCTCCTACCAAGGGAGGGTCTACGAGCAGTACTTC.

CDR3 protein: CSVRGTDPYNEQFF. DNA of the CDR3: TGCAGCGTTAGGGGGACTGACCCCTACAATGAGCAGTTCTTC. The chain is built from TRBV29-1 and TRBJ2-1; TRBD1 or TRBD2 may be the D gene (6 bases each). V dropped 5 bases and J dropped 2 bases, with 13 bases sitting between them. There are 14 residues in the CDR3. CDR1 and CDR2 (germline): SQVTM, ANQGSEA.

The chain links TRBV20-1 to TRBJ2-7; 11 nucleotides agree with TRBD2. The ends lost 4 bases at V and 7 bases at J; junction bases unmatched: 6. The germline CDR1 and CDR2 sequences are DFQATT and SNEGSKA (reference sequence). This CDR3 has 13 amino acids. The CDR3 bases are TGCAGTGCTAAATTAGCGGGAGGGGGTGAGCAGTACTTC. Protein sequence: CSAKLAGGGEQYF.

This clonotype was counted a few times. This rearrangement joins TRBV25-1 to TRBJ1-2; perhaps TRBD1 as D (5 bases). The CDR3 is 14 amino acids. Looked up from germline, CDR1 is MGHDK and CDR2 is SYGVNS. The ends were cut back, 0 bases at V and 8 bases at J, with 13 bases in the middle. CDR3 loop: CASSEYFRVEGYTF. CDR3 nucleotide sequence: TGTGCCAGCAGTGAATATTTCAGGGTGGAAGGCTACACCTTC.

The sample holds a few counts of this clonotype. V usage is TRBV15 and J usage is TRBJ2-1, with D uncertain. The CDR3 is 15 residues long. Germline CDR1 is LNHNV and CDR2 is YYDKDF (reference sequence). Trimming shortened V by 0 bases and J by 9 bases, and 15 bases separated the two germline ends. This chain's CDR3 is CATSRDPIERTEQFF. The CDR3, as DNA: TGTGCCACCAGCAGAGATCCTATAGAGCGTACTGAGCAGTTCTTC.

The chain employs TRBV29-1 and TRBJ2-1; the match to TRBD2 covers 9 bases. The junction had 6 bases not matched to a gene; V was cut back by 8 bases and J by 4 bases. Germline assignment: CDR1 SQVTM and CDR2 ANQGSEA. The CDR3 sequence is 13 residues long. CDR3 bases: TGCAGCTCCGTTACTAGCGGGTACAATGAGCAGTTCTTC. Residues: CSSVTSGYNEQFF.

The table lists this clonotype with a few counts. The chain combines TRBV11-1 with TRBJ2-4, with TRBD2 matching 8 bases. This CDR3 is 15 amino acids long. The germline V gene has CDR1 SGHAT and CDR2 FQDESV (reference sequence). V shed 1 base and J 4 bases; nucleotides not matched to a gene: 3. CDR3 residues: CASSLDTSGKNIQYF. CDR3 sequence (DNA): TGTGCCAGCAGCTTAGATACTAGCGGTAAAAACATTCAGTACTTC.

The chain carries TRBV5-6 and TRBJ2-5; unclear D gene. V gave up 2 bases and J gave up 10 bases, with 15 bases separating them. This CDR3 comprises 13 residues. From germline, CDR1 is SGHDT and CDR2 YYEEEE. The CDR3 loop reads CASSLDTQSFQYF. For the CDR3, the DNA is TGTGCCAGCAGCTTAGATACCCAGAGTTTCCAGTACTTC.

This clonotype has at least ten counts. The V and J genes are TRBV7-9 and TRBJ1-1; no reliable D call. There are 14 residues in the CDR3. Germline V CDR1 and CDR2: SEHNR, FQNEAQ (reference sequence). V lost 3 bases and J 7 bases, leaving 15 bases between the germline ends. The CDR3 sequence is CASSFGPVSNEAFF. For the CDR3, the DNA is TGTGCCAGCAGCTTCGGTCCGGTTTCTAATGAAGCTTTCTTT.

This sequence joins TRBV6-2 or TRBV6-3 and TRBJ1-1; 9 nucleotides line up with TRBD1. V lost 6 bases, J lost 1 base, and 6 bases stayed unmatched. Germline CDR1 reads MNHEY; CDR2 reads SVGEGT. CDR3 length: 15 residues. CDR3 nucleotides: TGTGCCAGCAGGGGGGGGACAGGGTGGAACACTGAAGCTTTCTTT. It codes for CASRGGTGWNTEAFF.

This clonotype turned up a few times. The chain recombines TRBV27 with TRBJ2-7; 9 bases align to TRBD2. Germline V gives CDR1 MNHEY, CDR2 SMNVEV (reference sequence). The junction had 3 bases not matched to a gene; V was cut back by 4 bases and J by 2 bases. This CDR3 comprises 14 residues. The CDR3 DNA follows: TGTGCCAGCAGTTGGTTAGCGGGAGCCTACGAGCAGTACTTC. This codes for CASSWLAGAYEQYF.